Each of the 7 T cell receptor beta chains below was sequenced from the same sample in a study of blood T cell repertoires in COVID-19. Assay: immunoSEQ multiplex PCR; the TCRdb copy retains only in-frame clones and omits some. The profile covers about 120,000 clones, with 85% to 90% appearing a single time and under 20% taken by the ten largest. The sequencing input was peripheral blood. The receptor set was obtained from a human donor with acute or convalescent COVID-19. The donor label of this sample is uncertain.

This chain connects TRBV27 to TRBJ2-1, with 8 bases matching TRBD2. Germline V lookup: CDR1 MNHEY, CDR2 SMNVEV (reference sequence). The CDR3 length is 15 residues. V trimming: 7 bases; J trimming: 9 bases; junction bases outside the gene matches: 14. CDR3 DNA sequence: TGTGCCAGCAATGGGGCGGGAGGAATAGTACGTGAGCAGTTCTTC. It is translated as CASNGAGGIVREQFF.

This clone was counted once. The J gene is TRBJ2-3, the V gene TRBV27; D is ambiguous. The CDR3 sequence is 14 residues long. With 7 bases removed from V and 0 bases from J, the gap between germline ends came to 11 bases. Germline V lookup: CDR1 MNHEY, CDR2 SMNVEV (reference sequence). CDR3 DNA sequence: TGTGCCAGCAAGCGAGTGACTAGCACAGATACGCAGTATTTT. It codes for CASKRVTSTDTQYF.

V gene TRBV5-1 combines with J gene TRBJ2-1, with D possibly being TRBD2 (5 bases). This CDR3 contains 12 residues. Trimming cost V 1 base and J 8 bases, with 7 bases left between them. CDR1 is SGHRS and CDR2 is YFSETQ in the germline V gene. The CDR3: CASSLNSDEQFF. CDR3 DNA: TGCGCCAGCAGCTTGAATAGCGATGAGCAGTTCTTC.

This chain's CDR3 is CASNLYGGDETQYF. CDR3 in DNA: TGTGCCAGCAACCTCTATGGGGGGGATGAGACCCAGTACTTC. The chain carries TRBV6-5 and TRBJ2-5, with 7 bases aligning to TRBD2. Germline CDR1 MNHEY, CDR2 SVGAGI. The CDR3 spans 14 residues. With V trimmed by 7 bases and J by 5 bases, 10 bases remained unmatched.

The chain combines TRBV19 with TRBJ1-5; the D is unclear. V lost 3 bases and J lost 7, with 10 bases in between. The CDR3 is 13 amino acids. Germline lookup yields CDR1 LNHDA and CDR2 SQIVND (reference sequence). The CDR3 coding sequence is TGTGCCAGTAGTATTTCCCGGGAGCAGCCCCAGCATTTT. It translates to CASSISREQPQHF.

This chain links TRBV28 with TRBJ1-1; 7 bases map to TRBD1. The CDR3 runs to 14 residues. V lost 7 bases, J lost 3 bases, and 8 bases stayed unmatched. CDR1 MDHEN and CDR2 SYDVKM come from the germline V gene. This CDR3 reads CASIGGGRDTEAFF. The CDR3 DNA follows: TGTGCCAGCATTGGAGGGGGCAGGGACACTGAAGCTTTCTTT.

The chain joins TRBV7-9 to TRBJ1-2; 7 bases are a match to TRBD1. The CDR3 has 14 residues. Germline V CDR1 and CDR2: SEHNR, FQNEAQ (reference sequence). J lost 7 bases, V lost 5 bases, and 10 bases had no gene match. The CDR3 loop is CASSPATGSGGYTF. The CDR3 nucleotides read TGTGCCAGCAGCCCCGCGACAGGGTCTGGTGGCTACACCTTC.